These 12 T cell receptor beta chains were all obtained from the same sample, sequenced in a study of post-analysis software for immune sequencing data. Points from the study as a whole: Controls showed lower frequencies than patients for roughly five TRBV segments, and TRBV5-6, TRBV5-1 and TRBV20-1 were among these.

These receptors' antigens are unknown. Carried by the TCR beta cDNA libraries were unique molecular identifiers. MiXCR was run by TCRdb on the PCR reads, yielding one entry per CDR3 protein. This sample has roughly 580,000 distinct CDR3 sequences, with 44% found just once. Sequencing was performed on blood. These receptors originate from a girl aged 5 to 17 with multiple sclerosis.

The gene calls are TRBV25-1 and TRBJ1-2; D unresolved. CDR1 and CDR2 from the germline V gene are MGHDK and SYGVNS. The CDR3 has 14 residues. The V end lost 1 base, the J end lost 6 bases, and 12 bases lay between the germline ends. This chain's CDR3 is CASSEWGDTDGYTF. The CDR3 bases are TGTGCCAGCAGTGAATGGGGAGACACGGATGGCTACACCTTC.

V gene TRBV20-1 combines with J gene TRBJ2-3, with 7 bases lining up with TRBD2. This CDR3 is built from 14 residues. CDR1 is DFQATT and CDR2 is SNEGSKA in the germline V gene (reference sequence). J gave up 2 bases and V 4 bases, and 6 bases lay outside the gene matches. The CDR3 region is CSAKISGDTDTQYF. The CDR3 DNA reads as TGCAGTGCTAAGATCAGCGGGGACACAGATACGCAGTATTTT.

This chain uses TRBV12-3 or TRBV12-4 with TRBJ2-1; D possibly matches TRBD1 or TRBD2 (5 bases each). This CDR3 has 17 residues. With 3 bases removed from V and 7 bases from J, the gap between germline ends came to 22 bases. The DNA of the CDR3 is TGTGCCAGCAGTTTCTCCCGGGGAACTAGGGGCAAGAATGAGCAGTTCTTC. Translating it yields CASSFSRGTRGKNEQFF.

This chain uses TRBV7-2 with TRBJ2-5; possible D gene TRBD2, 6 bases. The end of the DNA fits TRBJ2-7 better, so the J call may be wrong. CDR1 is SGHTA, CDR2 FQGNSA, per germline. This CDR3 is built from 14 residues. In DNA, the CDR3 is TGTGCCAGCAGCTTAGCTCGGGGGAGATACGAGCAGTACTTC. The encoded protein is CASSLARGRYEQYF.

In this sample, this clonotype turned up a few times. The V gene is TRBV29-1, the J gene TRBJ1-2; D uncertain. The germline V gene encodes CDR1 SQVTM and CDR2 ANQGSEA. The CDR3 consists of 12 residues. Trimming stripped 1 base from V and 4 bases from J, with 7 bases between. For the CDR3, the DNA is TGCAGCGTTGAAGGGGTCGTCTATGGCTACACCTTC. The encoded protein is CSVEGVVYGYTF.

This clonotype appeared once. The junction differs from germline at one of its ends, possibly a read error. The chain carries TRBV12-3 or TRBV12-4 and TRBJ2-7; a possible D gene is TRBD2 (6 bases). This CDR3 region has 14 residues. The CDR3 DNA reads as TGTGCTAGCACCGATCTAGCGCAATCCTACGAGCAGTACTTC. Its protein is CASTDLAQSYEQYF.

This clonotype is a singleton in its sample. The V and J genes are TRBV5-1 and TRBJ2-3; D unclear. Germline V CDR1 and CDR2: SGHRS, YFSETQ. The CDR3 has 15 residues. Trimming took 0 bases from V and 0 from J, leaving 8 bases between them. CDR3 coding DNA: TGCGCCAGCAGCTTGGGACATCCTAGCACAGATACGCAGTATTTT. Protein sequence: CASSLGHPSTDTQYF.

About this clonotype: Germline and junction disagree at one end, which may indicate a read error. The V and J genes are TRBV3-1 and TRBJ2-1, with 10 bases lining up with TRBD1. The CDR3 contains 16 residues. The V gene's germline CDR1 is LGHDT and CDR2 YNNKEL (reference sequence). CDR3 loop: CASSQVRTGGYNERFF. The CDR3 coding sequence is TGTGCCAGCAGCCAGGTTCGGACAGGGGGTTACAATGAGCGGTTCTTC.

This clonotype was seen more than once but under ten times. The chain employs TRBV20-1 and TRBJ2-3; D may be TRBD1 (7 bases). CDR3 length equals 14 residues. The V and J ends lost 6 bases and 0 bases respectively, with 13 bases between them. Germline values: CDR1 DFQATT, CDR2 SNEGSKA (reference sequence). CDR3 coding DNA: TGCAGTGCGTCGGAGGGGGCGAGCACAGATACGCAGTATTTT. It codes for CSASEGASTDTQYF.

This rearrangement joins TRBV7-6 to TRBJ2-3; 7 nucleotides align to TRBD2. The V and J ends lost 4 bases and 2 bases, in that order; junction bases with no gene match: 6. The CDR3 is 15 amino acids. Per the germline V gene, CDR1 is SGHVS and CDR2 is FNYEAQ. The CDR3 region is CASSSFSGLTDTQYF. The CDR3 DNA reads TGTGCCAGCAGCTCTTTTAGCGGGCTCACAGATACGCAGTATTTT.

This clonotype was observed a handful of times. The V gene is TRBV29-1, the J gene TRBJ1-1, with 7 bases fitting TRBD1. Trimming cost V 6 bases and J 4 bases; bases outside gene matches: 11. Germline V CDR1 and CDR2: SQVTM, ANQGSEA. The CDR3 sequence is 14 residues long. The CDR3: CSVESAQGGTEAFF. The DNA of the CDR3 is TGCAGCGTCGAATCGGCCCAGGGGGGCACTGAAGCTTTCTTT.

In regard to this clonotype: At one end, the junction sequence differs from germline, possibly due to a read error. V usage is TRBV6-2 or TRBV6-3 and J usage is TRBJ2-1; D unclear. The CDR3 is made up of 14 amino acids. Germline V gene sequence: CDR1 MNHEY, CDR2 SVGEGT. CDR3 DNA: TGTACCAGCAGTTACTCCATCCGACGAAATGAGCAGTTCTTC. It yields the protein CTSSYSIRRNEQFF.